Following are 9 T cell receptor beta chains from one sample sequenced in a study of cytomegalovirus exposure and HLA in healthy donors. A multiplex PCR was run with 60 Vbeta primers and 13 Jbeta primers. The protocol was immunoSEQ multiplex PCR, while the TCRdb copy is restricted to in-frame clones and leaves out a portion. The sample lists under 200,000 clones; roughly 80% were seen once. The specimen sequenced was PBMCs. These receptors all stem from a middle-aged woman in good health and CMV-seropositive.

The chain joins TRBV19 to TRBJ1-5; TRBD1 might be the D (5 bases). Trimming cost V 8 bases and J 4 bases, with 24 bases left between them. CDR1 is LNHDA and CDR2 is SQIVND in the germline V gene (reference sequence). The CDR3 sequence is 17 residues long. CDR3 sequence: CASLSLQVLESNQPQHF. CDR3 nucleotides: TGTGCCAGTTTATCGCTACAGGTTTTGGAATCGAATCAGCCCCAGCATTTT. Full variable domain (outside the CDR3, taken from reference TRBV19 and TRBJ1-5): DGGITQSPKYLFRKEGQNVTLSCEQNLNHDAMYWYRQDPGQGLRLIYYSQIVNDFQKGDIAEGYSVSREKKESFPLTVTSAQKNPTAFYLCASLSLQVLESNQPQHFGDGTRLSIL.

The J gene is TRBJ1-1, the V gene TRBV5-1; TRBD1 matches at 11 bases. The V segment lost 2 bases and the J segment 6 bases; nucleotides outside the gene matches: 18. The V gene's germline CDR1 is SGHRS and CDR2 YFSETQ. CDR3 length: 19 amino acids. The CDR3 loop is CASSFGQGAGFGRTSEAFF. The CDR3, as DNA: TGCGCCAGCAGCTTCGGACAGGGGGCCGGGTTTGGTCGGACTTCTGAAGCTTTCTTT.

V and J are TRBV7-4 and TRBJ2-7; TRBD1 aligns across 9 bases. This CDR3 contains 17 residues. Germline V gene data show CDR1 as SGHVT and CDR2 as SQSDAQ. J was trimmed by 7 bases and V by 3 bases; bases with no gene match: 16. The DNA for the CDR3 is TGTGCCAGCAGCTTGGTCCACTCGCCGGACAGGGGCGGGGAGCAGTACTTC. Protein: CASSLVHSPDRGGEQYF.

V and J are TRBV27 and TRBJ2-1; D is unresolved. Between the trimmed V and J ends, which lost 5 bases and 0 bases, there was a span of 11 bases. CDR1 MNHEY and CDR2 SMNVEV come from the germline V gene (reference sequence). This CDR3 spans 15 amino acids. CDR3 in amino acids: CASSRHLSSYNEQFF. The CDR3 coding sequence is TGTGCCAGCAGTCGACACCTTAGCTCCTACAATGAGCAGTTCTTC.

This clone was picked up a small number of times. CDR3 sequence (DNA): TGTGCCAGCAGTCCGCCGGGTCAGCCCCAGCATTTT. It specifies CASSPPGQPQHF. The V call is TRBV6-6, the J call TRBJ1-5; D unresolved. The germline gives CDR1 MNHNY, CDR2 SVGAGI (reference sequence). The CDR3 loop spans 12 amino acids. V was shortened by 5 bases and J by 6 bases, with 8 bases between the two germline ends.

The sample holds one count of this clone. The chain has TRBV4-2 and TRBJ2-1; D remains ambiguous. The CDR3 totals 17 residues. Per germline, CDR1 LGHNA and CDR2 YNFKEQ. V lost 0 bases to trimming and J lost 1 base, with 13 bases between them. Here the CDR3 reads CASSQDPQVASYNEQFF. The CDR3 nucleotides are TGTGCCAGCAGCCAAGATCCCCAAGTAGCATCCTACAATGAGCAGTTCTTC.

CDR3 residues: CASSRGGTGPYEQYF. Written as DNA, the CDR3 is TGCGCCAGCAGCCGAGGCGGGACAGGTCCCTACGAGCAGTACTTC. The chain links TRBV5-1 to TRBJ2-7; TRBD1 matches 8 bases. Trimming took 4 bases from V and 2 from J; bases not matched to a gene: 8. The germline V gene has CDR1 SGHRS and CDR2 YFSETQ. This CDR3 region has 15 residues.

The chain recombines TRBV9 with TRBJ2-1; D might be TRBD2 (6 bases). The V gene lost 0 bases and the J gene lost 6 bases, with 13 bases spanning the gap. Germline V gives CDR1 SGDLS, CDR2 YYNGEE. The CDR3 has 15 residues. As DNA, the CDR3 is TGTGCCAGCAGCGTAGTTGGCGGGATAGGCAATGAGCAGTTCTTC. Its translation: CASSVVGGIGNEQFF.

The V gene is TRBV7-2, the J gene TRBJ1-5; weak D call: TRBD1 (6 bases). This CDR3 region has 15 residues. Trimming removed 3 bases from V and 4 bases from J, with 13 bases in between. The germline V gene encodes CDR1 SGHTA and CDR2 FQGNSA. CDR3 DNA: TGTGCCAGCAGCTTTACGGCACAGGGAAATCAGCCCCAGCATTTT. Its protein product is CASSFTAQGNQPQHF.